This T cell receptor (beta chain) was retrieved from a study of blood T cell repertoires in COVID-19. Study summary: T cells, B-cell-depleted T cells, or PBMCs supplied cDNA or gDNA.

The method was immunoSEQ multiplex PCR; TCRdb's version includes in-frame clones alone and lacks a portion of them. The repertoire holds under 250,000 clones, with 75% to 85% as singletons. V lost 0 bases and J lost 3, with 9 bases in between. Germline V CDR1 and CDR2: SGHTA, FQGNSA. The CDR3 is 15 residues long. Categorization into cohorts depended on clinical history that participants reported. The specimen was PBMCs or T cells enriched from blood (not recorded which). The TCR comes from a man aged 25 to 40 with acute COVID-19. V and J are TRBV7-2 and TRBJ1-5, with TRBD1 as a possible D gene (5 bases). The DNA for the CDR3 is TGTGCCAGCAGCTTAGCGGTAGGGGACAATCAGCCCCAGCATTTT. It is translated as CASSLAVGDNQPQHF.